These 30 T cell receptor beta chains came from one sample sequenced in a study of T cell repertoires in cytomegalovirus infection. From the reads, TCRdb called clonotypes with MiXCR, one entry per CDR3 protein. This table has about 130,000 distinct CDR3 sequences, about 32% appearing once. The antigens of these receptors remain unknown. The sample here was CD8+ T cells from cultured PBMCs, taken from culture after CMV antigen stimulation. The receptors were sampled from a human donor in good health (CMV status not recorded). Some clones in this sample may be carry-over from other donors' samples.

This clonotype was found many times. The chain employs TRBV7-2 and TRBJ1-1; 7 bases align to TRBD1. The CDR3 is 17 amino acids. V gave up 7 bases and J gave up 5 bases; unmatched junction bases: 19. CDR1 and CDR2 from the germline V gene are SGHTA and FQGNSA. The chain's CDR3 is CASTDLQAGGYKTEAFF. DNA of the CDR3: TGTGCCAGCACCGACCTCCAGGCAGGGGGTTATAAGACTGAAGCTTTCTTT.

This clonotype has only a few counts. The chain uses TRBV5-5 and TRBJ2-7; D is tentatively TRBD1 or TRBD2 (5 bases each). The CDR3 is 17 residues long. Germline V lookup: CDR1 SGHKS, CDR2 YYEKEE (reference sequence). The V end was cut by 4 bases, the J end by 4 bases, with 24 bases between. The DNA of the CDR3 is TGTGCCAGCAGCCCCGGGACCTCCTTACCTCCTCCTTACGAGCAGTACTTC. Protein: CASSPGTSLPPPYEQYF.

This clonotype was seen a handful of times. The rearrangement links TRBV5-1 to TRBJ2-2; D is uncertain. The CDR3 contains 14 residues. Germline loops: CDR1 SGHRS, CDR2 YFSETQ. The V end was cut by 2 bases, the J end by 3 bases, with 8 bases between. Written as DNA, the CDR3 is TGCGCCAGCAGCTTTTTGGTGCACACCGGGGAGCTGTTTTTT. Its protein product is CASSFLVHTGELFF.

The rearrangement joins TRBV7-4 to TRBJ2-2, with D possibly being TRBD2 (6 bases). The CDR3 consists of 14 residues. Germline V gene data show CDR1 as SGHVT and CDR2 as SQSDAQ. The V and J ends lost 2 bases and 7 bases respectively, with 11 bases between them. DNA for the CDR3: TGTGCCAGCAGCTTACGCGGGGCCTTCGGGGAGCTGTTTTTT. This sequence encodes CASSLRGAFGELFF.

This clonotype has a count of ten or more. An end of the junction differs from the germline gene, which may be a read error. This chain joins TRBV4-1 and TRBJ1-1; tentative D call: TRBD1 (5 bases). Germline CDR1 MGHRA, CDR2 YSYEKL. This CDR3 spans 13 amino acids. CDR3 in amino acids: CASSQGRNTEAFF. The CDR3 DNA follows: TGTGCCAGCAGCCAGGGTCGGAACACTGAAGCTTTCTTT.

This clonotype was picked up many times. The chain employs TRBV23-1 and TRBJ1-5; 8 nucleotides agree with TRBD1. TRBV23-1 counts as an open reading frame of uncertain function. CDR3 length: 18 residues. Germline trimming cut 0 bases from V and 2 bases from J; bases unmatched to any gene: 9. CDR3 DNA: TGCGCCAGCAGTCAATCCCCGACAGGGGTGGGGTGCAATCAGCCCCAGCATTTT. It is translated as CASSQSPTGVGCNQPQHF.

This rearrangement joins TRBV7-2 to TRBJ2-7; D is unresolved. V lost 4 bases, J lost 2 bases, and 12 bases lay in between. The CDR3 is made up of 14 amino acids. Germline CDR1 and CDR2: SGHTA and FQGNSA. For the CDR3, the DNA is TGTGCCAGCAGCTCGTACAGTGGACCCTACGAGCAGTACTTC. Its translation is CASSSYSGPYEQYF.

This clonotype was picked up a small number of times. The chain carries TRBV27 and TRBJ1-1; weak D call: TRBD1 (5 bases). Germline V lookup: CDR1 MNHEY, CDR2 SMNVEV (reference sequence). The germline V and J ends were trimmed by 7 bases and 7 bases, with 13 bases remaining between them. The CDR3 has 12 amino acids. CDR3 loop: CASTGQVGEAFF. CDR3 DNA sequence: TGTGCCAGCACGGGGCAGGTTGGTGAAGCTTTCTTT.

This chain joins TRBV12-3 or TRBV12-4 and TRBJ2-2; D ambiguous. The CDR3 totals 13 residues. The ends were cut back, 1 base at V and 6 bases at J, with 6 bases in the middle. CDR3 loop: CASSLVGPGELFF. The CDR3 DNA follows: TGTGCCAGCAGTTTAGTGGGTCCCGGGGAGCTGTTTTTT.

Only a few counts were recorded for this clonotype. This chain uses TRBV6-5 with TRBJ2-1; TRBD2 matches at 7 bases. Germline V lookup: CDR1 MNHEY, CDR2 SVGAGI. The ends lost 7 bases at V and 2 bases at J; junction bases unmatched: 5. The CDR3 has 14 amino acids. The DNA for the CDR3 is TGTGCCAGCACGGTGGGGGGGGCCTACAATGAGCAGTTCTTC. This sequence encodes CASTVGGAYNEQFF.

This clonotype was seen more than once but under ten times. The gene calls are TRBV6-2 or TRBV6-3 and TRBJ1-2; possibly TRBD1 for D (6 bases). V dropped 0 bases and J dropped 4 bases, with 12 bases sitting between them. Germline V gene data show CDR1 as MNHEY and CDR2 as SVGEGT. This CDR3 has 15 amino acids. The CDR3 region has the DNA TGTGCCAGCAGTTACTCTCAAGGGGGGGTCTATGGCTACACCTTC. The encoded protein is CASSYSQGGVYGYTF.

The chain has TRBV6-2 or TRBV6-3 and TRBJ2-7; a weak D match, TRBD2 (5 bases). This CDR3 has 17 residues. V gave up 6 bases and J gave up 0 bases, with 21 bases separating them. Germline V gene lookup returns CDR1 MNHEY and CDR2 SVGEGT. CDR3 amino acids: CASRTYGRAAHSYEQYF. CDR3 coding DNA: TGTGCCAGCAGGACCTATGGGAGAGCGGCTCACTCCTACGAGCAGTACTTC.

There are a few counts of this clonotype. The rearrangement links TRBV12-3 or TRBV12-4 to TRBJ1-2, with D unresolved. The V gene lost 3 bases and the J gene lost 3 bases, with 8 bases spanning the gap. This CDR3 has 13 residues. The CDR3 reads CASSFLVDYGYTF. In DNA form, the CDR3 reads TGTGCCAGCAGTTTCCTGGTGGACTATGGCTACACCTTC.

This clonotype was picked up many times. The rearrangement links TRBV7-2 to TRBJ2-5; the D is unclear. The CDR3 runs to 15 residues. CDR1 is SGHTA and CDR2 is FQGNSA in the germline V gene. The germline V and J ends were trimmed by 3 bases and 1 base, with 12 bases remaining between them. As DNA, the CDR3 is TGTGCCAGCAGCTTTACCTGGACGGGCCAAGAGACCCAGTACTTC. Its translation: CASSFTWTGQETQYF.

The rearrangement uses TRBV6-1 and TRBJ2-7, with D unresolved. The CDR3 consists of 12 residues. V lost 8 bases and J 2 bases, leaving 10 bases between the germline ends. Germline V gene lookup returns CDR1 MNHNS and CDR2 SASEGT. The CDR3 protein is CASRDLAYEQYF. The CDR3 coding sequence is TGTGCCAGCCGAGACTTAGCCTACGAGCAGTACTTC.

There are a few counts of this clonotype. This sequence joins TRBV4-1 and TRBJ1-2; the D gene is possibly TRBD1 (6 bases). In germline, CDR1 is MGHRA, CDR2 YSYEKL. The CDR3 is 14 residues long. The germline V and J ends were trimmed by 9 bases and 1 base, with 15 bases remaining between them. The CDR3 is CASTDGGSNYGYTF. The DNA of the CDR3 is TGCGCCAGTACCGACGGGGGCAGTAACTATGGCTACACCTTC.

The chain couples TRBV7-2 to TRBJ1-2; the D is unclear. This CDR3 region has 11 residues. V shed 5 bases and J shed 8 bases, with 9 bases lying between them. The germline V gene encodes CDR1 SGHTA and CDR2 FQGNSA. DNA of the CDR3: TGTGCCAGCAGCGCAGAGCGAGGCTACACCTTC. It specifies CASSAERGYTF.

This clonotype appeared a single time. The rearrangement joins TRBV6-1 to TRBJ1-1, with D hard to call. Germline V lookup: CDR1 MNHNS, CDR2 SASEGT. V shed 5 bases and J shed 3 bases, with 10 bases lying between them. This CDR3 contains 13 residues. CDR3 sequence reads: CASSQNRDTEAFF. The CDR3 DNA reads TGTGCCAGCAGTCAAAACAGAGACACTGAAGCTTTCTTT.

The chain has TRBV5-1 and TRBJ2-3, with D maybe TRBD1 (6 bases). Germline lookup yields CDR1 SGHRS and CDR2 YFSETQ. Trimming stripped 2 bases from V and 4 bases from J, with 14 bases between. CDR3 length: 15 residues. The CDR3: CASSFRGNEADTQYF. CDR3 nucleotide sequence: TGCGCCAGCAGCTTCAGGGGAAACGAGGCAGATACGCAGTATTTT.

The chain carries TRBV7-9 and TRBJ2-5; a possible D gene is TRBD2 (6 bases). The V and J ends lost 5 bases and 1 base respectively, with 11 bases between them. The germline V gene encodes CDR1 SEHNR and CDR2 FQNEAQ (reference sequence). The CDR3 contains 14 residues. CDR3 nucleotide sequence: TGTGCCAGCAGCCCCGGGGGAACCCAAGAGACCCAGTACTTC. This gives the protein CASSPGGTQETQYF.

This clonotype was found a few times. The chain recombines TRBV9 with TRBJ1-1; D uncertain. V was pared by 2 bases and J by 0 bases, with 14 bases between. Germline CDR1 is SGDLS and CDR2 is YYNGEE. CDR3 size: 16 residues. In nucleotides, the CDR3 is TGTGCCAGCAGCGTCGACCCAATCCCGATGAACACTGAAGCTTTCTTT. The encoded protein is CASSVDPIPMNTEAFF.

The chain couples TRBV11-2 to TRBJ2-2, with 8 nucleotides matching TRBD2. Germline loops: CDR1 SGHAT, CDR2 FQNNGV. The junction had 11 bases not matched to a gene; V was cut back by 7 bases and J by 7 bases. The CDR3 covers 15 residues. CDR3 amino acids: CASNRSPGGVGELFF. CDR3 sequence (DNA): TGTGCCAGCAACCGAAGCCCCGGGGGGGTCGGGGAGCTGTTTTTT.

This clonotype was seen only a few times. J is TRBJ2-3 and V is TRBV7-6, with D unclear. Trimming stripped 3 bases from V and 4 bases from J, with 20 bases between. Germline CDR1 reads SGHVS; CDR2 reads FNYEAQ. This CDR3 comprises 17 residues. DNA for the CDR3: TGTGCCAGCAGCTTCTTTCCGGACCCCGGTATGTCAGATACGCAGTATTTT. Its translation is CASSFFPDPGMSDTQYF.

This clonotype was seen a few times. The chain combines TRBV28 with TRBJ2-7, with 7 bases aligning to TRBD1. The J segment lost 5 bases and the V segment lost 2 bases, leaving 18 bases of the junction unmatched. Germline lookup yields CDR1 MDHEN and CDR2 SYDVKM. The CDR3 consists of 18 residues. The CDR3 nucleotides are TGTGCCAGCAGTTTACCCAACGTTGGGACAGCCTCTGGGGACGAGCAGTACTTC. Translation: CASSLPNVGTASGDEQYF.

The chain has TRBV6-2 or TRBV6-3 and TRBJ2-3; tentatively, D is TRBD2 (5 bases). The CDR3 has 13 amino acids. The germline V and J ends were trimmed by 6 bases and 1 base, with 8 bases remaining between them. Germline V gives CDR1 MNHEY, CDR2 SVGEGT. The CDR3 DNA reads as TGTGCCAGCAGGGGTAGCGGCACAGATACGCAGTATTTT. Residues: CASRGSGTDTQYF.

The chain uses TRBV2 and TRBJ2-7, with unresolved D. V lost 7 bases to trimming and J lost 3 bases, with 10 bases between them. The germline gives CDR1 SNHLY, CDR2 FYNNEI. The CDR3 extends over 12 amino acids. The CDR3 region has the DNA TGTGCCAGCATCGGTAGCCGCTACGAGCAGTACTTC. It translates to CASIGSRYEQYF.

This clonotype was detected ten times or more. The rearrangement joins TRBV5-1 to TRBJ2-7; weak D call: TRBD2 (6 bases). V was clipped by 0 bases and J by 4 bases, with 17 bases between them. Germline assignment: CDR1 SGHRS and CDR2 YFSETQ. The CDR3 sequence is 16 residues long. For the CDR3, the DNA is TGCGCCAGCAGCTTGGAAGGGACTCCGAGAACATACGAGCAGTACTTC. Encoded protein: CASSLEGTPRTYEQYF.

In its sample, this clonotype was seen once. CDR3 region: CASSSRTSPRETQYF. The CDR3 DNA reads TGTGCCAGCAGCTCCCGGACATCCCCGCGGGAGACCCAGTACTTC. The chain couples TRBV13 to TRBJ2-5, with D tentatively TRBD1 (5 bases). The CDR3 is made up of 15 amino acids. Trimming removed 4 bases from V and 5 bases from J, with 17 bases in between. CDR1 is PRHDT and CDR2 is FYEKMQ in the germline V gene (reference sequence).

In this sample, this clonotype turned up a few times. V usage is TRBV7-2 and J usage is TRBJ2-3; D not certain. This CDR3 is 15 amino acids long. Trimming cost V 2 bases and J 6 bases, with 15 bases left between them. The germline V gene encodes CDR1 SGHTA and CDR2 FQGNSA. The CDR3 region has the DNA TGTGCCAGCAGCTTAAACGGGCGGCCCCGGGATACGCAGTATTTT. It translates to CASSLNGRPRDTQYF.

This clonotype was seen only a few times. The J gene is TRBJ1-1, the V gene TRBV19; unclear D gene. The V gene's germline CDR1 is LNHDA and CDR2 SQIVND (reference sequence). V lost 3 bases, J lost 2 bases, and 10 bases lay in between. The CDR3 consists of 14 residues. In DNA form, the CDR3 reads TGTGCCAGTAGTATTATGCCGGGAAACACTGAAGCTTTCTTT. It translates to CASSIMPGNTEAFF.